The source of this T cell receptor beta chain is a study of shared clonotypes between healthy human individuals. The germline V gene encodes CDR1 SGHRS and CDR2 YFSETQ. After removal of 3 bases from V and 7 bases from J, the junction contained 16 bases not matched to a gene. The CDR3 runs to 18 residues. Libraries were prepared by immunoSEQ multiplex PCR; TCRdb keeps only in-frame clonotypes and omits some of them. The sample has 2 million to 2.5 million clones, around 92% seen once. Sequencing was carried out using naive CD4+ T cells from PBMCs. Subset of the sample: CD45RA+ positively selected. V is TRBV5-1 and J is TRBJ2-2, with 9 nucleotides matching TRBD2. The sequence was obtained from a man between 18 and 35 years old in good health. Some clones in this sample may be carry-over from other donors' samples. The CDR3 protein is CASSSPTVPSGNVGELFF. The CDR3 nucleotides read TGCGCCAGCAGCTCGCCGACGGTTCCTAGCGGGAACGTCGGGGAGCTGTTTTTT.